The next 3 T cell receptor beta chains were all read from a single sample in a study of T cell repertoires in cytomegalovirus infection. TCRdb used MiXCR to reprocess the reads, holding one entry per CDR3 protein. Among 200,000 or so distinct CDR3 sequences, approximately 19% were seen once, and the ten largest hold under 3.5%. The sample consisted of PBMCs. These receptors came from a human donor in good health (CMV status not recorded). Some clones in this sample may be carry-over from other donors' samples.

This clonotype was detected only a few times. V usage is TRBV12-3 or TRBV12-4 and J usage is TRBJ2-2, with 15 bases fitting TRBD2. This CDR3 is 21 amino acids long. After removal of 6 bases from V and 0 bases from J, the junction contained 14 bases not matched to a gene. In DNA, the CDR3 is TGTGCCAGCAGCCCATCTGTCTGGACTAGCGGGAGGGACGCGAACACCGGGGAGCTGTTTTTT. It specifies CASSPSVWTSGRDANTGELFF.

This clonotype was counted at least ten times. The V and J genes are TRBV2 and TRBJ2-7; weak D call: TRBD1 (6 bases). In germline, CDR1 is SNHLY, CDR2 FYNNEI. With 0 bases removed from V and 0 bases from J, the gap between germline ends came to 9 bases. This CDR3 has 15 amino acids. CDR3 in amino acids: CASSEAGGSSYEQYF. CDR3 DNA sequence: TGTGCCAGCAGTGAAGCAGGGGGAAGCTCCTACGAGCAGTACTTC.

The chain uses TRBV2 and TRBJ1-1, with 8 bases identical to TRBD1. There are 17 residues in the CDR3. J was trimmed by 4 bases and V by 6 bases; bases with no gene match: 16. Germline lookup yields CDR1 SNHLY and CDR2 FYNNEI. Here the CDR3 reads CASSENPYGQGSTEAFF. CDR3 DNA sequence: TGTGCCAGCAGCGAGAACCCTTACGGACAGGGCAGCACTGAAGCTTTCTTT.